A single sample gave rise to the 2 T cell receptor beta chains below, sequenced in a study of blood T cells in healthy people across ages. Then a second PCR, running roughly 7 to 11 cycles, was carried out with a sample-barcoded 5' primer and a J-beta primer mix. MiXCR, applied by TCRdb to the 5' RACE reads, yields one record per CDR3 protein. The sample has about a million distinct CDR3 sequences; roughly 48% are singletons. Sequencing used blood. These receptors came from a man between 25 and 39 years old in good health.

The table lists this clonotype with a count of one. The rearrangement joins TRBV7-9 to TRBJ2-5; 7 bases map to TRBD2. The end of the DNA fits TRBJ2-7 better, so the J call may be wrong. Germline assignment: CDR1 SEHNR and CDR2 FQNEAQ (reference sequence). The CDR3 contains 14 residues. DNA for the CDR3: TGTGCCAGCAGCTTGAAGCGGGACCCCTACGAGCAGTACTTC. This encodes CASSLKRDPYEQYF.

This clonotype appeared a few times. The chain employs TRBV6-2 or TRBV6-3 and TRBJ2-3, with 7 bases that match TRBD2. The V gene end was trimmed by 2 bases and the J gene end by 2 bases; junction bases not matched to a gene: 1. Germline V CDR1 and CDR2: MNHEY, SVGEGT. CDR3 length: 14 residues. As DNA, the CDR3 is TGTGCCAGCAGTTACCGGGACTACACAGATACGCAGTATTTT. This gives the protein CASSYRDYTDTQYF.